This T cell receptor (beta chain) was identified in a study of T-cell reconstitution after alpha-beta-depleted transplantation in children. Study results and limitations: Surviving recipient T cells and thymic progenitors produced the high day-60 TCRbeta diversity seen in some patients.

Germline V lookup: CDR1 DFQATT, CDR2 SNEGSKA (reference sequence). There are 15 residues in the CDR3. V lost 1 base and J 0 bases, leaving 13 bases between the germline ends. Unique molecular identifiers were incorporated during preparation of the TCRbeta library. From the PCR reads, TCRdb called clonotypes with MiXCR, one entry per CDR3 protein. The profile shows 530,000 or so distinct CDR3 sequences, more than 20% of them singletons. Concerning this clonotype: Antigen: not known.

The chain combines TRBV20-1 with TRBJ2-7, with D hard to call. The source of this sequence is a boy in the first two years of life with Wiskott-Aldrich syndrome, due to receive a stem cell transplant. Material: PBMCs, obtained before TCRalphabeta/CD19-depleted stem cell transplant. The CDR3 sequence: CSARVLVESSYEQYF. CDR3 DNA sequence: TGCAGTGCTAGAGTCCTCGTAGAGAGCTCCTACGAGCAGTACTTC.